This T cell receptor (beta chain) comes out of a study of blood T cell repertoires in COVID-19. Across the study: The cDNA or gDNA used as material had been derived from T cells, B-cell-depleted T cells, or PBMCs.

The germline V gene has CDR1 SGHVS and CDR2 FQNEAQ. This CDR3 spans 18 amino acids. The V and J ends lost 4 bases and 0 bases respectively, with 16 bases between them. Original analysis: Researchers report that nucleated cell counts were estimated from reference gene primer amplification. Repertoires were generated with immunoSEQ multiplex PCR, while TCRdb's copy carries only in-frame clones and drops some. D and trimming were read from the DNA, whereas the V and J calls and clone size are those reported in that table. Of fewer than 250,000 clones in the sample, roughly four fifths are singletons; the top ten hold over 3.5%.

V gene TRBV7-8 combines with J gene TRBJ2-6; D is unresolved. The receptor comes from a woman in her 70s with acute or convalescent COVID-19. Sequencing was carried out using peripheral blood. The CDR3 DNA reads as TGTGCCAGCAGCTCTAGTTATGGTTTCTTCTCTGGGGCCAACGTCCTGACTTTC. It translates to CASSSSYGFFSGANVLTF.